Shown below are 32 T cell receptor beta chains from a single sample sequenced in a study of post-analysis software for immune sequencing data. Study-wide results and limits: TRBV5-6, TRBV5-1 and TRBV20-1 were among several TRBV segments more frequent in patients than controls.

Carried by the TCR beta cDNA libraries were unique molecular identifiers. From the PCR reads, TCRdb called clonotypes with MiXCR, one entry per CDR3 protein. The table lists 600,000 to 750,000 distinct CDR3 sequences, approximately 60% of them singletons. No antigen has been assigned to these receptors. Sequenced: blood. The source of these receptors is a girl aged 2 to 9 with multiple sclerosis.

The CDR3 DNA sequence: TGCGCCAGCAGCCAGGGGCCCGATCGCCGGTCGACCGGAGGCTACACCTTC. Amino acid sequence: CASSQGPDRRSTGGYTF. The chain joins TRBV4-1 to TRBJ1-2; perhaps TRBD1 as D (5 bases). Germline-derived CDR1 and CDR2 are MGHRA and YSYEKL. This CDR3 comprises 17 residues. V was trimmed by 3 bases and J by 8 bases, leaving 25 bases between them.

V gene TRBV12-3 or TRBV12-4 combines with J gene TRBJ1-2; perhaps TRBD1 as D (5 bases). The CDR3 runs to 13 residues. The germline V and J ends were trimmed by 6 bases and 3 bases, with 11 bases remaining between them. The CDR3 here is CASRPVGHYGYTF. Here the CDR3 DNA reads TGTGCCAGCAGGCCAGTGGGACACTATGGCTACACCTTC.

The chain employs TRBV20-1 and TRBJ1-6; 7 nucleotides align to TRBD1. The CDR3 has 13 amino acids. CDR1 is DFQATT and CDR2 is SNEGSKA in the germline V gene (reference sequence). V lost 0 bases and J lost 7; bases outside the gene matches: 0. The CDR3 sequence is CSARDRGNSPLHF. CDR3 DNA sequence: TGCAGTGCTAGAGACAGGGGGAATTCACCCCTCCACTTT.

The genes are TRBV9 and TRBJ1-1; D remains ambiguous. The CDR3 is made up of 12 amino acids. The germline gives CDR1 SGDLS, CDR2 YYNGEE. With 0 bases removed from V and 7 bases from J, the gap between germline ends came to 7 bases. The DNA for the CDR3 is TGTGCCAGCAGCGTAGGTAAGGGTGAAGCTTTCTTT. Translating it yields CASSVGKGEAFF.

This sequence joins TRBV14 and TRBJ1-1, with TRBD1 matching 7 bases. The trim removed 1 base at V and 4 bases at J, leaving 3 bases unmatched. The length of the CDR3 is 14 residues. The V gene's germline CDR1 is SGHDN and CDR2 FVKESK. Here the CDR3 reads CASSQVAGGTEAFF. CDR3 nucleotide sequence: TGTGCCAGCAGCCAAGTCGCAGGGGGCACTGAAGCTTTCTTT.

The chain combines TRBV27 with TRBJ2-1; 7 nucleotides align to TRBD2. The CDR3 runs to 14 residues. V shed 7 bases, J shed 5 bases, and the junction held 8 bases outside the gene matches. The germline gives CDR1 MNHEY, CDR2 SMNVEV (reference sequence). Written as DNA, the CDR3 is TGTGCCAGCACTCGGGGAGGGCCGAACAATGAGCAGTTCTTC. It specifies CASTRGGPNNEQFF.

The genes are TRBV7-6 and TRBJ2-7; 10 positions match TRBD1. The DNA end is more similar to TRBJ2-5, so the J call may be wrong. The CDR3 length is 17 residues. The V gene's germline CDR1 is SGHVS and CDR2 FNYEAQ. CDR3 in DNA: TGTGCCAGCAGCTTAGTTGGGGCGACAGGGGGCTCGGAGACCCAGTACTTC. Translated, it gives CASSLVGATGGSETQYF.

This rearrangement joins TRBV4-1 to TRBJ2-3, with 7 positions matching TRBD2. The CDR3 loop spans 18 amino acids. J lost 2 bases, V lost 0 bases, and 11 bases had no gene match. Germline V gives CDR1 MGHRA, CDR2 YSYEKL. CDR3 sequence reads: CASSQEVYSSGHTDTQYF. The CDR3 nucleotides read TGCGCCAGCAGCCAAGAGGTTTACTCTAGCGGACACACAGATACGCAGTATTTT.

V gene TRBV12-3 or TRBV12-4 combines with J gene TRBJ2-4, with 7 bases that match TRBD1. The CDR3 sequence is 14 residues long. Trimming cost V 5 bases and J 7 bases; bases outside gene matches: 8. The CDR3 DNA sequence: TGTGCCAGCAGTCCCGGGACAGTAGGTAACATTCAGTACTTC. As protein: CASSPGTVGNIQYF.

The chain uses TRBV11-2 and TRBJ2-7; TRBD1 agrees at 9 bases. V lost 3 bases, J lost 3 bases, and 6 bases stayed unmatched. The CDR3 is 15 amino acids. Germline loops: CDR1 SGHAT, CDR2 FQNNGV. The CDR3 reads CASSFGTGFDYEQYF. Here the CDR3 DNA reads TGTGCCAGCAGCTTCGGGACAGGGTTCGACTACGAGCAGTACTTC.

This clonotype was counted a few times. The V and J genes are TRBV6-6 and TRBJ2-5; no clear D. The germline gives CDR1 MNHNY, CDR2 SVGAGI (reference sequence). The V end was cut by 2 bases, the J end by 1 base, with 14 bases between. The CDR3 is 16 residues long. CDR3 protein: CASSYQFGGPQETQYF. The CDR3 nucleotides read TGTGCCAGCAGTTACCAGTTCGGTGGGCCCCAAGAGACCCAGTACTTC.

V is TRBV7-2 and J is TRBJ2-5; TRBD2 aligns across 8 bases. Germline assignment: CDR1 SGHTA and CDR2 FQGNSA. V was pared by 4 bases and J by 7 bases, with 5 bases of the junction left unmatched. The CDR3 has 13 amino acids. The DNA of the CDR3 is TGTGCCAGCAGCTCAGCGGGGGTGGGGACCCAGTACTTC. Translating it yields CASSSAGVGTQYF.

This sequence joins TRBV5-1 and TRBJ2-1; D gene unclear. Germline values: CDR1 SGHRS, CDR2 YFSETQ. Trimming shortened V by 0 bases and J by 8 bases, and 12 bases separated the two germline ends. The CDR3 has 14 amino acids. CDR3 bases: TGCGCCAGCAGCTTGGATCCCAACGCGGATGAGCAGTTCTTC. This translates into CASSLDPNADEQFF.

V is TRBV7-9 and J is TRBJ1-2, with 10 nucleotides matching TRBD1. Germline values: CDR1 SEHNR, CDR2 FQNEAQ (reference sequence). The ends lost 3 bases at V and 4 bases at J; junction bases unmatched: 5. The length of the CDR3 is 15 residues. The CDR3: CASSFGTGVGYGYTF. CDR3 DNA: TGTGCCAGCAGCTTTGGGACAGGGGTAGGCTATGGCTACACCTTC.

In DNA, the CDR3 is TGCAGTGCTAGGGACAGGGATCCTGAGCAGTTCTTC. This encodes CSARDRDPEQFF. The rearrangement links TRBV20-1 to TRBJ2-1, with 8 bases fitting TRBD1. Germline CDR1 DFQATT, CDR2 SNEGSKA (reference sequence). V was clipped by 3 bases and J by 9 bases; unmatched bases: 4. This CDR3 spans 12 amino acids.

This clonotype was detected only a few times. The chain combines TRBV5-1 with TRBJ2-3; no firm D call. Germline V gene data show CDR1 as SGHRS and CDR2 as YFSETQ. The length of the CDR3 is 15 residues. V was clipped by 5 bases and J by 4 bases, with 17 bases between them. Here the CDR3 DNA reads TGCGCCAGCAGGCTACTGCCTGGCCTAGCAGATACGCAGTATTTT. Protein: CASRLLPGLADTQYF.

This chain connects TRBV29-1 to TRBJ2-5; D may be TRBD1 (6 bases). Germline CDR1 and CDR2: SQVTM and ANQGSEA. Trimming took 3 bases from V and 2 from J, leaving 13 bases between them. The CDR3 consists of 14 residues. The CDR3 protein is CSVDMGTSQETQYF. DNA of the CDR3: TGCAGCGTTGATATGGGGACATCGCAAGAGACCCAGTACTTC. The full variable domain, in which reference TRBV29-1 and TRBJ2-5 provide the parts outside the CDR3, is SAVISQKPSRDICQRGTSLTIQCQVDSQVTMMFWYRQQPGQSLTLIATANQGSEATYESGFVIDKFPISRPNLTFSTLTVSNMSPEDSSIYLCSVDMGTSQETQYFGPGTRLLVL.

The chain links TRBV27 to TRBJ2-5; 7 bases line up with TRBD2. V trimming: 3 bases; J trimming: 4 bases; junction bases outside the gene matches: 5. There are 14 residues in the CDR3. Germline V gene lookup returns CDR1 MNHEY and CDR2 SMNVEV (reference sequence). DNA for the CDR3: TGTGCCAGCAGTTTGGGGGTAGCGGGAGAGACCCAGTACTTC. Its protein product is CASSLGVAGETQYF.

This rearrangement joins TRBV2 to TRBJ2-1; D is unclear. Trimming cost V 4 bases and J 11 bases, with 9 bases left between them. Germline lookup yields CDR1 SNHLY and CDR2 FYNNEI. This CDR3 has 11 residues. The CDR3 sequence: CASSVGQKQFF. The CDR3 coding sequence is TGTGCCAGCAGTGTAGGGCAGAAGCAGTTCTTC. The full variable domain, its missing parts supplied by reference TRBV2 and TRBJ2-1, is EPEVTQTPSHQVTQMGQEVILRCVPISNHLYFYWYRQILGQKVEFLVSFYNNEISEKSEIFDDQFSVERPDGSNFTLKIRSTKLEDSAMYFCASSVGQKQFFGPGTRLTVL.

The J gene is TRBJ2-3, the V gene TRBV27, with TRBD2 matching over 12 bases. Germline V CDR1 and CDR2: MNHEY, SMNVEV (reference sequence). The CDR3 runs to 16 residues. V lost 3 bases and J lost 3; bases outside the gene matches: 4. The CDR3 region is CASSFPGLAGTDTQYF. Written as DNA, the CDR3 is TGTGCCAGCAGTTTCCCCGGACTAGCGGGGACAGATACGCAGTATTTT.

The J gene is TRBJ1-5, the V gene TRBV20-1; tentative D call: TRBD1 (5 bases). Germline lookup yields CDR1 DFQATT and CDR2 SNEGSKA (reference sequence). The V end was cut by 1 base, the J end by 7 bases, with 29 bases between. This CDR3 contains 19 residues. In DNA form, the CDR3 reads TGCAGTGCTAGAGGACACCCCACGGGGCGTCTTCCGCTGAGCCAGCCCCAGCATTTT. This codes for CSARGHPTGRLPLSQPQHF.

The gene calls are TRBV10-3 and TRBJ2-5; maybe TRBD1 (6 bases). The closer fit of TRBJ2-7 to the DNA end suggests the J call may be wrong. There are 14 residues in the CDR3. Germline lookup yields CDR1 ENHRY and CDR2 SYGVKD. The CDR3 protein is CAISGASTGYEQYF. DNA for the CDR3: TGTGCCATCAGTGGGGCTAGCACAGGGTACGAGCAGTACTTC.

This sequence joins TRBV5-1 and TRBJ2-3, with D perhaps matching TRBD2 (6 bases). Germline CDR1 is SGHRS and CDR2 is YFSETQ. This CDR3 contains 15 residues. V was trimmed by 4 bases and J by 4 bases, leaving 16 bases between them. The CDR3 sequence is CASSPGAGTSDTQYF. Written as DNA, the CDR3 is TGCGCCAGCAGCCCCGGAGCTGGGACTTCAGATACGCAGTATTTT.

The chain joins TRBV6-6 to TRBJ2-7; 9 bases map to TRBD1. Trimming removed 7 bases from V and 2 bases from J; junction bases left unmatched: 6. From germline, CDR1 is MNHNY and CDR2 SVGAGI (reference sequence). The CDR3 spans 14 residues. CDR3 sequence: CASKKRDRAYEQYF. The CDR3 coding sequence is TGTGCCAGCAAGAAGAGGGACAGGGCCTACGAGCAGTACTTC.

This chain connects TRBV3-1 to TRBJ2-1, with D possibly matching TRBD1 (6 bases). CDR1 is LGHDT and CDR2 is YNNKEL in the germline V gene (reference sequence). The CDR3 covers 16 residues. Trimming shortened V by 4 bases and J by 7 bases, and 20 bases separated the two germline ends. In DNA, the CDR3 is TGTGCCAGCAGCCGGGGACAAGGAGGTGTTTTGAATGAGCAGTTCTTC. Its translation: CASSRGQGGVLNEQFF.

This clonotype turned up a few times. CDR3 sequence (DNA): TGTGCCAGCAGCCTCAGACAGGGCCCCCACAACACTGAAGCTTTCTTT. Translated: CASSLRQGPHNTEAFF. V and J are TRBV13 and TRBJ1-1, with 7 bases matching TRBD1. The CDR3 has 16 amino acids. Losses at the gene ends were 5 bases for V and 2 bases for J; bases not matched to a gene: 11. Per germline, CDR1 PRHDT and CDR2 FYEKMQ (reference sequence).

This chain links TRBV4-1 with TRBJ1-5, with no clear D. CDR3 length equals 13 residues. V was trimmed by 2 bases and J by 7 bases, leaving 9 bases between them. The germline gives CDR1 MGHRA, CDR2 YSYEKL. Written as DNA, the CDR3 is TGCGCCAGCAGCCAACCGGGCGAACAGCCCCAGCATTTT. Translation gives CASSQPGEQPQHF.

The chain links TRBV5-5 to TRBJ1-2, with no clear D. CDR3 length: 15 residues. V lost 4 bases and J lost 4, with 17 bases in between. The V gene's germline CDR1 is SGHKS and CDR2 YYEKEE (reference sequence). The CDR3 loop reads CASSLGPDPGYGYTF. In nucleotides, the CDR3 is TGTGCCAGCAGCCTGGGTCCGGACCCTGGCTATGGCTACACCTTC.

The chain uses TRBV7-2 and TRBJ2-1; D ambiguous. Trimming removed 5 bases from V and 8 bases from J, with 16 bases in between. The germline gives CDR1 SGHTA, CDR2 FQGNSA. This CDR3 spans 14 amino acids. CDR3 loop: CASSTTLSGYEQFF. CDR3 sequence (DNA): TGTGCCAGCAGCACAACACTCTCCGGCTATGAGCAGTTCTTC.

There are a few counts of this clonotype. DNA for the CDR3: TGTGCCAGCAGCGAGGCGTTAGCGGGCACAGATACGCAGTATTTT. Amino acids: CASSEALAGTDTQYF. This chain uses TRBV12-3 or TRBV12-4 with TRBJ2-3; D is possibly TRBD2 (6 bases). The ends were cut back, 6 bases at V and 1 base at J, with 14 bases in the middle. The CDR3 runs 15 residues.

This clonotype was seen only a few times. J is TRBJ2-4 and V is TRBV6-1; tentative D call: TRBD1 (5 bases). Germline CDR1 MNHNS, CDR2 SASEGT. The CDR3 is made up of 18 amino acids. The V and J ends lost 1 base and 0 bases respectively, with 16 bases between them. CDR3 DNA sequence: TGTGCCAGCAGTGAAGGGGTTGGGGCGACGGTAGCCAAAAACATTCAGTACTTC. Protein sequence: CASSEGVGATVAKNIQYF.

The chain couples TRBV27 to TRBJ1-5, with D possibly matching TRBD1 (5 bases). The V end was cut by 8 bases, the J end by 0 bases, with 11 bases between. The CDR3 extends over 14 amino acids. From germline, CDR1 is MNHEY and CDR2 SMNVEV (reference sequence). DNA of the CDR3: TGTGCCAGCGACAGCGCCAATAGCAATCAGCCCCAGCATTTT. It translates to CASDSANSNQPQHF.